What follows are 31 T cell receptor beta chains derived from one specimen sequenced in a study of metastatic and nonmetastatic thyroid tumors. TCRdb re-processed the PCR reads through MiXCR. Here the sample spans about 41,000 clones, 20% to 25% being singletons. No patient received treatment before thyroid surgery. Sequenced sample: tumor tissue. The receptors derive from a female donor with papillary thyroid cancer or a benign thyroid nodule (not recorded which). Some clones in this sample may be carry-over from other donors' samples.

This clone was seen ten or more times. J is TRBJ1-2 and V is TRBV20-1; 8 nucleotides align to TRBD1. The CDR3 sequence is 13 residues long. Germline values: CDR1 DFQATT, CDR2 SNEGSKA (reference sequence). Trimming took 5 bases from V and 6 from J; bases not matched to a gene: 8. The DNA for the CDR3 is TGCAGTGCTCCCACAGACAGGGGCGATGGCTACACCTTC. Amino acids: CSAPTDRGDGYTF.

This clone was seen at least ten times. The rearrangement joins TRBV6-2 or TRBV6-3 to TRBJ2-6; the D is unclear. V was pared by 2 bases and J by 0 bases, with 5 bases between. The CDR3 consists of 15 residues. Germline CDR1 reads MNHEY; CDR2 reads SVGEGT. The CDR3 reads CASSYESSGANVLTF. As DNA, the CDR3 is TGTGCCAGCAGTTACGAAAGCTCTGGGGCCAACGTCCTGACTTTC.

J is TRBJ2-7 and V is TRBV7-2; D may be TRBD1 or TRBD2 (6 bases each). V gave up 4 bases and J gave up 0 bases, with 10 bases separating them. From germline, CDR1 is SGHTA and CDR2 FQGNSA. The CDR3 loop spans 14 amino acids. The CDR3 loop is CASSSQGLSYEQYF. DNA for the CDR3: TGTGCCAGCAGCTCACAGGGACTCTCCTACGAGCAGTACTTC.

This clone was recorded at least ten times. This chain joins TRBV3-1 and TRBJ2-3, with D uncertain. CDR3 length: 15 amino acids. From germline, CDR1 is LGHDT and CDR2 YNNKEL (reference sequence). The germline V and J ends were trimmed by 0 bases and 4 bases, with 11 bases remaining between them. In nucleotides, the CDR3 is TGTGCCAGCAGCCAAGAGTCGTCTCGGGCAGATACGCAGTATTTT. This encodes CASSQESSRADTQYF.

Many counts were recorded for this clone. The V call is TRBV6-1, the J call TRBJ2-1; 11 nucleotides line up with TRBD2. This CDR3 is 15 amino acids long. The V and J ends lost 6 bases and 6 bases, in that order; junction bases with no gene match: 7. From germline, CDR1 is MNHNS and CDR2 SASEGT. The DNA for the CDR3 is TGTGCCAGCAGGGCAACTAGCGGGGGCACCAATGAGCAGTTCTTC. As protein: CASRATSGGTNEQFF.

This clone was found many times. This chain's CDR3 is CASSTPGTSYGYTF. CDR3 DNA: TGTGCCAGTAGTACCCCCGGGACCTCCTATGGCTACACCTTC. J is TRBJ1-2 and V is TRBV19; the D gene is possibly TRBD1 (5 bases). Germline V gives CDR1 LNHDA, CDR2 SQIVND (reference sequence). The germline V and J ends were trimmed by 4 bases and 4 bases, with 13 bases remaining between them. The CDR3 spans 14 residues.

The chain employs TRBV6-1 and TRBJ1-2; possibly TRBD1 for D (6 bases). The germline gives CDR1 MNHNS, CDR2 SASEGT. The CDR3 extends over 14 amino acids. V gave up 8 bases and J gave up 6 bases, with 19 bases separating them. CDR3 sequence reads: CASGYRVGEDGYTF. CDR3 DNA sequence: TGTGCCAGCGGCTACAGGGTGGGGGAGGATGGCTACACCTTC.

This chain joins TRBV2 and TRBJ2-5; no definite D call. CDR1 SNHLY and CDR2 FYNNEI come from the germline V gene. The CDR3 is 12 amino acids. Trimming stripped 5 bases from V and 5 bases from J, with 9 bases between. The CDR3 DNA reads as TGTGCCAGCAGTCCTTTAGGGGAGACCCAGTACTTC. Its protein product is CASSPLGETQYF.

This clone occurred many times. Other DNA sequences in the sample encode the same CDR3. The V and J genes are TRBV6-5 and TRBJ1-2; weak D call: TRBD1 (6 bases). Germline CDR1 and CDR2: MNHEY and SVGAGI. This CDR3 has 14 amino acids. Trimming removed 5 bases at V and 8 bases at J, with 18 bases between. The CDR3 nucleotides are TGTGCCAGCAGTACTCGCACAGGGAAGAAAGGCTACACCTTC. Its protein product is CASSTRTGKKGYTF.

The rearrangement links TRBV20-1 to TRBJ2-7; 11 bases map to TRBD2. V lost 3 bases to trimming and J lost 7 bases; unmatched junction nucleotides: 11. This CDR3 has 15 amino acids. CDR1 and CDR2 (germline): DFQATT, SNEGSKA (reference sequence). CDR3 coding DNA: TGCAGTGCTAGTTCTAGCGGGGGGCCACCGGAAGAGCAGTACTTC. Translated, it gives CSASSSGGPPEEQYF.

This clone was seen ten or more times. The chain is built from TRBV29-1 and TRBJ2-5, with 9 bases fitting TRBD1. The V gene end was trimmed by 7 bases and the J gene end by 4 bases; junction bases not matched to a gene: 10. CDR1 is SQVTM and CDR2 is ANQGSEA in the germline V gene. CDR3 length: 14 residues. The CDR3 region is CSARGTGRSETQYF. In nucleotides, the CDR3 is TGCAGCGCTCGGGGGACAGGGAGATCAGAGACCCAGTACTTC.

This clone was seen ten or more times. The same CDR3 arises from other DNA sequences in this sample as well. This sequence joins TRBV5-1 and TRBJ1-4; D gene uncertain. Trimming stripped 4 bases from V and 8 bases from J, with 12 bases between. The germline V gene has CDR1 SGHRS and CDR2 YFSETQ. This CDR3 is 13 amino acids long. The CDR3 reads CASSQEVAEKLFF. CDR3 in DNA: TGCGCCAGCAGCCAGGAAGTAGCGGAAAAACTGTTTTTT. Full variable domain (missing parts from reference TRBV5-1 and TRBJ1-4): KAGVTQTPRYLIKTRGQQVTLSCSPISGHRSVSWYQQTPGQGLQFLFEYFSETQRNKGNFPGRFSGRQFSNSRSEMNVSTLELGDSALYLCASSQEVAEKLFFGSGTQLSVL.

This clone has ten or more counts. The rearrangement uses TRBV2 and TRBJ1-2; 9 bases match TRBD1. CDR3 length: 15 residues. Trimming cost V 5 bases and J 3 bases; bases outside gene matches: 7. Germline CDR1 reads SNHLY; CDR2 reads FYNNEI. As DNA, the CDR3 is TGTGCCAGCAGTCACATACAGGGGGCGGACTATGGCTACACCTTC. It is translated as CASSHIQGADYGYTF.

This clone was detected ten times or more. The chain employs TRBV6-1 and TRBJ1-5, with TRBD1 identical over 9 bases. Germline values: CDR1 MNHNS, CDR2 SASEGT. The CDR3 contains 13 residues. V lost 6 bases to trimming and J lost 7 bases; unmatched junction nucleotides: 4. The CDR3 bases are TGTGCCAGCAGCGGACAGGGGCAACAGCCCCAGCATTTT. It is translated as CASSGQGQQPQHF.

The chain recombines TRBV5-6 with TRBJ2-3; 7 bases map to TRBD1. With 4 bases clipped from V and 1 base from J, the junction kept 6 bases outside the gene matches. The CDR3 loop spans 15 amino acids. Germline V gene sequence: CDR1 SGHDT, CDR2 YYEEEE. CDR3 in DNA: TGTGCCAGCAGCCCTGGGCAGGGGGGCACAGATACGCAGTATTTT. Translation: CASSPGQGGTDTQYF.

This clone was detected many times. The chain links TRBV11-2 to TRBJ2-3, with 8 bases identical to TRBD1. After removal of 7 bases from V and 2 bases from J, the junction contained 8 bases not matched to a gene. The CDR3 contains 15 residues. The germline CDR1 and CDR2 sequences are SGHAT and FQNNGV. CDR3 protein: CASTRDRRDTDTQYF. CDR3 sequence (DNA): TGTGCCAGCACTCGGGACAGGCGGGACACAGATACGCAGTATTTT.

This clone showed up just a few times. V gene TRBV20-1 combines with J gene TRBJ2-3; no reliable D call. The V end lost 6 bases, the J end lost 2 bases, and 12 bases lay between the germline ends. The CDR3 consists of 13 residues. Per the germline V gene, CDR1 is DFQATT and CDR2 is SNEGSKA (reference sequence). CDR3 sequence reads: CSASHPTTDTQYF. As DNA, the CDR3 is TGCAGTGCCAGCCACCCAACCACAGATACGCAGTATTTT.

J is TRBJ2-4 and V is TRBV20-1; unclear D gene. Germline assignment: CDR1 DFQATT and CDR2 SNEGSKA (reference sequence). This CDR3 is built from 15 residues. Trimming took 2 bases from V and 0 from J, leaving 11 bases between them. The CDR3 region is CSARLPGLAKNIQYF. CDR3 nucleotide sequence: TGCAGTGCTAGATTGCCGGGTTTAGCCAAAAACATTCAGTACTTC.

The V gene is TRBV20-1, the J gene TRBJ1-1, with no clear D. From germline, CDR1 is DFQATT and CDR2 SNEGSKA (reference sequence). The V end was cut by 6 bases, the J end by 8 bases, with 25 bases between. The CDR3 has 15 amino acids. The CDR3 DNA follows: TGCAGTGCAAAGTGGACCGATAGCCTTTCACGGGAAGCTTTCTTT. Encoded protein: CSAKWTDSLSREAFF.

This clone was counted a few times. An end of the junction does not agree with germline; a read error may underlie this. The chain joins TRBV6-1 to TRBJ2-7, with D possibly TRBD2 on 6 matching bases. Germline V lookup: CDR1 MNHNS, CDR2 SASEGT. The CDR3 is made up of 15 amino acids. CDR3 protein: CSSSALWQGGYEQYF. In DNA form, the CDR3 reads TGTTCCAGCAGTGCCCTATGGCAGGGAGGCTACGAGCAGTACTTC.

This chain connects TRBV6-6 to TRBJ1-2; D may be TRBD1 (5 bases). From germline, CDR1 is MNHNY and CDR2 SVGAGI (reference sequence). This CDR3 contains 15 residues. Trimming removed 2 bases at V and 1 base at J, with 11 bases between. CDR3 sequence reads: CASSYTTANNYGYTF. The CDR3 nucleotides read TGTGCCAGCAGTTACACGACAGCGAATAACTATGGCTACACCTTC.

This chain links TRBV5-6 with TRBJ2-2; the match to TRBD2 covers 7 bases. Germline V gives CDR1 SGHDT, CDR2 YYEEEE. The CDR3 length is 16 residues. J gave up 1 base and V 4 bases, and 7 bases lay outside the gene matches. The CDR3 loop is CASSLLRGMNTGELFF. The CDR3 bases are TGTGCCAGCAGCCTTCTGCGGGGGATGAACACCGGGGAGCTGTTTTTT.

This clone was counted many times. The chain joins TRBV19 to TRBJ1-2; D unresolved. This CDR3 comprises 13 residues. The V gene's germline CDR1 is LNHDA and CDR2 SQIVND (reference sequence). The germline V and J ends were trimmed by 4 bases and 7 bases, with 13 bases remaining between them. CDR3 nucleotides: TGTGCCAGTAGTACAACCGGCCGAGTTGGCTACACCTTC. This encodes CASSTTGRVGYTF.

This clone was seen ten or more times. The genes are TRBV6-2 or TRBV6-3 and TRBJ1-1; tentatively, D is TRBD1 (5 bases). CDR3 length: 17 residues. V was shortened by 2 bases and J by 4 bases, with 20 bases between the two germline ends. Germline V CDR1 and CDR2: MNHEY, SVGEGT. The CDR3 spells CASSYPPWGAGATEAFF. The CDR3 DNA reads TGTGCCAGCAGTTACCCTCCCTGGGGCGCGGGTGCCACTGAAGCTTTCTTT.

This clone was observed many times. The genes are TRBV9 and TRBJ2-2; 9 bases line up with TRBD2. The germline CDR1 and CDR2 sequences are SGDLS and YYNGEE. Trimming removed 2 bases from V and 4 bases from J; junction bases left unmatched: 3. The CDR3 has 15 residues. The CDR3 protein is CASSVLAGSTGELFF. Written as DNA, the CDR3 is TGTGCCAGCAGCGTGCTAGCGGGAAGCACCGGGGAGCTGTTTTTT.

Many counts were recorded for this clone. The gene calls are TRBV5-1 and TRBJ2-5; D remains unclear. Germline CDR1 and CDR2: SGHRS and YFSETQ. The CDR3 totals 13 residues. Trimming took 2 bases from V and 0 from J, leaving 5 bases between them. CDR3 DNA sequence: TGCGCCAGCAGCTTCGGTTACCAAGAGACCCAGTACTTC. It encodes CASSFGYQETQYF.

The chain joins TRBV27 to TRBJ1-5; no firm D call. CDR1 and CDR2 from the germline V gene are MNHEY and SMNVEV (reference sequence). Between the trimmed V and J ends, which lost 4 bases and 0 bases, there was a span of 4 bases. CDR3 length: 13 residues. CDR3 region: CASSSHSNQPQHF. The CDR3 nucleotides read TGTGCCAGCAGTTCACATAGCAATCAGCCCCAGCATTTT.

The chain carries TRBV20-1 and TRBJ2-7; 9 positions match TRBD2. The germline gives CDR1 DFQATT, CDR2 SNEGSKA (reference sequence). Losses at the gene ends were 0 bases for V and 5 bases for J; bases not matched to a gene: 8. The CDR3 consists of 15 residues. The CDR3 here is CSARDQGGGAHEQYF. CDR3 nucleotide sequence: TGCAGTGCTAGAGATCAGGGCGGGGGGGCACACGAGCAGTACTTC.

In its sample, this clone was seen many times. V gene TRBV20-1 combines with J gene TRBJ2-7; D ambiguous. The length of the CDR3 is 16 residues. Germline assignment: CDR1 DFQATT and CDR2 SNEGSKA (reference sequence). V lost 0 bases and J lost 3, with 18 bases in between. As DNA, the CDR3 is TGCAGTGCTAGAGATGGTCGAGGCCGGAATTACTACGAGCAGTACTTC. This sequence encodes CSARDGRGRNYYEQYF.

This clone showed up many times. The V and J genes are TRBV5-1 and TRBJ2-5; 9 nucleotides align to TRBD2. The CDR3 has 18 residues. Germline loops: CDR1 SGHRS, CDR2 YFSETQ. V shed 3 bases, J shed 4 bases, and the junction held 16 bases outside the gene matches. In DNA form, the CDR3 reads TGCGCCAGCAGCTGGGGGCTGACTAGCGGAGGGAGGGGAGAGACCCAGTACTTC. This codes for CASSWGLTSGGRGETQYF.

This clone was observed many times. The chain uses TRBV19 and TRBJ2-2, with D unresolved. This CDR3 has 15 amino acids. V was pared by 7 bases and J by 3 bases, with 15 bases between. Per germline, CDR1 LNHDA and CDR2 SQIVND (reference sequence). The CDR3 protein is CASTSPHIYTGELFF. The CDR3 nucleotides are TGTGCCAGTACCTCCCCGCACATTTACACCGGGGAGCTGTTTTTT.